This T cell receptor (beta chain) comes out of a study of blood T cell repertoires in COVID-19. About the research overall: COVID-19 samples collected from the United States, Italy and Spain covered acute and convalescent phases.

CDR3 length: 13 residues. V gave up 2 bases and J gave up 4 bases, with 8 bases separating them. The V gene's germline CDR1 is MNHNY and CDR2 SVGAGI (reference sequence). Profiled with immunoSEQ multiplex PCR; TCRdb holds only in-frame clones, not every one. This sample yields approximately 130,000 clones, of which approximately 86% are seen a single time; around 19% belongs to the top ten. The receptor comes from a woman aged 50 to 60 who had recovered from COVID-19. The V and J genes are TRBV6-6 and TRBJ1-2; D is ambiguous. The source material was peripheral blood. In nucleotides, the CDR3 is TGTGCCAGCAGTTACAGAGACTTCTATGGCTACACCTTC. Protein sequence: CASSYRDFYGYTF.